The 30 T cell receptor beta chains in this list originate from one sample, sequenced in a study of shared T cell receptors in the human thymus. The protocol was immunoSEQ multiplex PCR, while the TCRdb copy is restricted to in-frame clones and leaves out a portion. The sample includes 630,000 or so clones, more than 70% of them seen just once. The sample also formed part of further work on human thymus T cells.

The sequenced sample was thymocytes. The source is a boy younger than two with a congenital heart defect.

The chain combines TRBV19 with TRBJ1-5, with 8 bases fitting TRBD1. This CDR3 is built from 17 residues. The germline CDR1 and CDR2 sequences are LNHDA and SQIVND (reference sequence). J lost 0 bases, V lost 5 bases, and 9 bases had no gene match. CDR3 DNA sequence: TGTGCCAGTAGTCCCAGGGGGCGGAATTATAGCAATCAGCCCCAGCATTTT. Amino acid sequence: CASSPRGRNYSNQPQHF.

J is TRBJ1-4 and V is TRBV4-1, with TRBD1 matching 10 bases. This CDR3 contains 16 residues. Looked up from germline, CDR1 is MGHRA and CDR2 is YSYEKL. After removal of 0 bases from V and 7 bases from J, the junction contained 5 bases not matched to a gene. CDR3 in amino acids: CASSQEGQGVGEKLFF. The DNA for the CDR3 is TGCGCCAGCAGCCAAGAAGGACAGGGGGTTGGTGAAAAACTGTTTTTT.

The chain joins TRBV5-1 to TRBJ2-5; 7 bases match TRBD1. The CDR3 extends over 13 amino acids. V lost 5 bases to trimming and J lost 4 bases; unmatched junction nucleotides: 5. Per the germline V gene, CDR1 is SGHRS and CDR2 is YFSETQ. DNA for the CDR3: TGCGCCAGCAGAGGTGACAGGGTAGAGACCCAGTACTTC. This gives the protein CASRGDRVETQYF.

CDR3 amino acids: CASSPRTGVTDTQYF. The DNA for the CDR3 is TGTGCCAGCAGTCCTAGGACAGGAGTGACAGATACGCAGTATTTT. The J gene is TRBJ2-3, the V gene TRBV7-9; 7 nucleotides match TRBD1. In germline, CDR1 is SEHNR, CDR2 FQNEAQ (reference sequence). The CDR3 spans 15 residues. The ends lost 6 bases at V and 3 bases at J; junction bases unmatched: 9.

This chain links TRBV7-2 with TRBJ1-2; possibly TRBD1 for D (5 bases). CDR3 size: 14 residues. Looked up from germline, CDR1 is SGHTA and CDR2 is FQGNSA. V lost 3 bases and J lost 1, with 9 bases in between. The CDR3 is CASSFRDLNYGYTF. For the CDR3, the DNA is TGTGCCAGCAGCTTCAGGGATCTTAACTATGGCTACACCTTC.

The CDR3 reads CASSLAAGQANEKLFF. CDR3 DNA: TGTGCCAGCAGCTTAGCCGCTGGACAGGCTAATGAAAAACTGTTTTTT. The V call is TRBV7-2, the J call TRBJ1-4; 7 bases line up with TRBD1. Trimming at V came to 0 bases and at J to 3 bases, leaving 4 bases not matched to a gene. This CDR3 is built from 16 residues. CDR1 and CDR2 from the germline V gene are SGHTA and FQGNSA.

The chain joins TRBV5-4 to TRBJ1-2; a weak D match, TRBD1 (5 bases). Germline V gene sequence: CDR1 SGHNT, CDR2 YYREEE (reference sequence). V lost 4 bases and J 8 bases, leaving 18 bases between the germline ends. There are 14 residues in the CDR3. The CDR3, as DNA: TGTGCCAGCAGCAGGGGTGGGGGGTTTGCAGGCTACACCTTC. This sequence encodes CASSRGGGFAGYTF.

The V call is TRBV7-2, the J call TRBJ2-1; 7 positions agree with TRBD2. Germline V lookup: CDR1 SGHTA, CDR2 FQGNSA. The CDR3 covers 16 residues. J lost 5 bases, V lost 5 bases, and 12 bases had no gene match. CDR3 protein: CASSNMFREVHNEQFF. CDR3 bases: TGTGCCAGCAGCAACATGTTTCGGGAGGTCCACAATGAGCAGTTCTTC.

The chain has TRBV4-3 and TRBJ2-7, with a weak D call TRBD2 (5 bases). The CDR3 runs to 15 residues. Per germline, CDR1 LGHNA and CDR2 YSLEER. With 0 bases removed from V and 4 bases from J, the gap between germline ends came to 13 bases. CDR3 in amino acids: CASSQDRTSPYEQYF. CDR3 in DNA: TGCGCCAGCAGCCAAGATCGGACTTCCCCTTACGAGCAGTACTTC.

Details on this clone: This sample includes further DNA sequences coding for the same CDR3. The CDR3 is CASSFRGSGANVLTF. CDR3 DNA sequence: TGTGCCAGCAGCTTCAGGGGGTCTGGGGCCAACGTCCTGACTTTC. The chain couples TRBV27 to TRBJ2-6; TRBD1 agrees at 7 bases. Germline assignment: CDR1 MNHEY and CDR2 SMNVEV (reference sequence). The trim removed 6 bases at V and 1 base at J, leaving 3 bases unmatched. This CDR3 comprises 15 residues.

The V and J genes are TRBV19 and TRBJ1-4; weak D call: TRBD1 (6 bases). V was cut by 5 bases and J by 6 bases, with 13 bases left in between. This CDR3 contains 14 residues. Germline V gene data show CDR1 as LNHDA and CDR2 as SQIVND (reference sequence). The CDR3 region is CASSPGKGDEKLFF. CDR3 sequence (DNA): TGTGCCAGTAGTCCAGGGAAGGGGGATGAAAAACTGTTTTTT. Together with reference TRBV19 and TRBJ1-4, the CDR3 gives the full variable domain: DGGITQSPKYLFRKEGQNVTLSCEQNLNHDAMYWYRQDPGQGLRLIYYSQIVNDFQKGDIAEGYSVSREKKESFPLTVTSAQKNPTAFYLCASSPGKGDEKLFFGSGTQLSVL.

The chain uses TRBV27 and TRBJ1-3, with 9 bases fitting TRBD1. With 5 bases clipped from V and 4 bases from J, the junction kept 6 bases outside the gene matches. The CDR3 sequence is 15 residues long. The germline V gene encodes CDR1 MNHEY and CDR2 SMNVEV (reference sequence). The CDR3 nucleotides are TGTGCCAGCAGTAATTACAGGGGGCCCGGAAACACCATATATTTT. It codes for CASSNYRGPGNTIYF.

The chain couples TRBV9 to TRBJ1-4, with TRBD1 identical over 8 bases. The CDR3 totals 18 residues. Germline trimming cut 0 bases from V and 12 bases from J; bases unmatched to any gene: 19. Germline-derived CDR1 and CDR2 are SGDLS and YYNGEE. CDR3 in amino acids: CASSVDGTGTHESRELFF. CDR3 bases: TGTGCCAGCAGCGTAGACGGGACAGGAACCCATGAAAGCAGGGAACTGTTTTTT.

The chain uses TRBV4-3 and TRBJ2-1; 7 bases map to TRBD2. CDR1 is LGHNA and CDR2 is YSLEER in the germline V gene. V lost 4 bases, J lost 11 bases, and 5 bases stayed unmatched. The CDR3 covers 12 residues. The CDR3 DNA reads TGCGCCAGCAGCCCAACCGGGACTAAGCAGTTCTTC. It specifies CASSPTGTKQFF.

The chain recombines TRBV9 with TRBJ2-2; D possibly corresponds to TRBD2 (5 bases). Germline values: CDR1 SGDLS, CDR2 YYNGEE. The CDR3 is 16 residues long. V was cut by 0 bases and J by 0 bases, with 9 bases left in between. CDR3 DNA sequence: TGTGCCAGCAGCGTAGTTCCGGGATCGAACACCGGGGAGCTGTTTTTT. It codes for CASSVVPGSNTGELFF.

CDR3 sequence: CASSLGCGDKNTEAFF. The CDR3, as DNA: TGCGCCAGCAGCTTGGGGTGCGGGGATAAGAACACTGAAGCTTTCTTT. The chain recombines TRBV5-1 with TRBJ1-1; D not certain. Trimming cost V 0 bases and J 1 base, with 13 bases left between them. Germline V gene sequence: CDR1 SGHRS, CDR2 YFSETQ. This CDR3 has 16 residues.

The rearrangement links TRBV5-5 to TRBJ1-5, with a weak D call TRBD1 (5 bases). This CDR3 comprises 14 residues. Trimming took 0 bases from V and 6 from J, leaving 10 bases between them. Germline lookup yields CDR1 SGHKS and CDR2 YYEKEE (reference sequence). CDR3 sequence: CASSLAQGGQPQHF. The CDR3 DNA is TGTGCCAGCAGCTTGGCCCAGGGAGGTCAGCCCCAGCATTTT.

The genes are TRBV28 and TRBJ1-1; maybe TRBD1 (5 bases). CDR1 and CDR2 from the germline V gene are MDHEN and SYDVKM. The CDR3 has 14 residues. Trimming took 3 bases from V and 3 from J, leaving 11 bases between them. CDR3 loop: CASSFDSWHTEAFF. CDR3 nucleotides: TGTGCCAGCAGTTTCGACAGCTGGCACACTGAAGCTTTCTTT.

This chain joins TRBV4-1 and TRBJ2-7, with TRBD2 matching over 11 bases. Germline V CDR1 and CDR2: MGHRA, YSYEKL. The length of the CDR3 is 21 residues. V was pared by 1 base and J by 4 bases, with 21 bases of the junction left unmatched. The CDR3 nucleotides read TGCGCCAGCAGCCAAGGATCCGGGGGCAGACCGGGACTAGCGGAGAAGTACGAGCAGTACTTC. Its protein is CASSQGSGGRPGLAEKYEQYF.

The chain employs TRBV9 and TRBJ2-1, with 8 bases fitting TRBD2. CDR3 length: 18 residues. Germline V gene data show CDR1 as SGDLS and CDR2 as YYNGEE. V gave up 1 base and J gave up 0 bases; unmatched junction bases: 9. CDR3 residues: CASSVSAGAYRSYNEQFF. The CDR3 DNA follows: TGTGCCAGCAGCGTATCAGCGGGGGCCTATCGCTCCTACAATGAGCAGTTCTTC.

The genes are TRBV5-4 and TRBJ1-1; D is possibly TRBD1 (5 bases). Trimming pared 5 bases from V and 3 bases from J, leaving 23 bases between. This CDR3 has 17 amino acids. CDR1 and CDR2 (germline): SGHNT, YYREEE (reference sequence). CDR3 DNA sequence: TGTGCCAGCAGTTTGTGGTTGTGGGGCGCAATGGACACTGAAGCTTTCTTT. This gives the protein CASSLWLWGAMDTEAFF.

As for this clone: The junction departs from the called germline gene at one end, perhaps through a read error. J is TRBJ1-4 and V is TRBV4-3; TRBD1 agrees at 10 bases. This CDR3 is built from 15 residues. Looked up from germline, CDR1 is LGHNA and CDR2 is YSLEER. The CDR3 region has the DNA TGCGCCAGCAGCGAAGACGGGACAGGGGTCCAGAAACTGTTTTTT. Amino acids: CASSEDGTGVQKLFF.

Concerning this clone itself: Germline is not matched at one junction end, which may reflect a read error. The gene calls are TRBV19 and TRBJ1-5, with TRBD1 matching 12 bases. The CDR3 length is 14 residues. Germline-derived CDR1 and CDR2 are LNHDA and SQIVND (reference sequence). DNA of the CDR3: TGTGCCAGTAGTGGGACAGGGGGCAAGCAGCCCCAGCATTTT. Its translation is CASSGTGGKQPQHF. The entire variable domain, with the rest obtained from reference TRBV19 and TRBJ1-5, is as follows: DGGITQSPKYLFRKEGQNVTLSCEQNLNHDAMYWYRQDPGQGLRLIYYSQIVNDFQKGDIAEGYSVSREKKESFPLTVTSAQKNPTAFYLCASSGTGGKQPQHFGDGTRLSIL.

This rearrangement joins TRBV27 to TRBJ1-2; perhaps TRBD1 as D (5 bases). Germline CDR1 reads MNHEY; CDR2 reads SMNVEV (reference sequence). Deletions cut 6 bases from V and 4 bases from J, with 21 bases between. This CDR3 is built from 16 residues. This chain's CDR3 is CASRRIDSVFGYGYTF. The CDR3, as DNA: TGTGCCAGCAGGAGAATCGACAGTGTCTTTGGCTATGGCTACACCTTC.

V usage is TRBV7-8 and J usage is TRBJ1-4, with 7 nucleotides matching TRBD1. Germline-derived CDR1 and CDR2 are SGHVS and FQNEAQ. The CDR3 is 17 residues long. The J segment lost 7 bases and the V segment lost 3 bases, leaving 14 bases of the junction unmatched. CDR3 protein: CASSFLEGGRGPEKLFF. In DNA form, the CDR3 reads TGTGCCAGCAGCTTCCTCGAAGGGGGAAGGGGGCCTGAAAAACTGTTTTTT.

This rearrangement joins TRBV7-2 to TRBJ2-7; TRBD1 matches at 8 bases. The CDR3 runs to 17 residues. Losses at the gene ends were 5 bases for V and 3 bases for J; bases not matched to a gene: 15. Germline V gives CDR1 SGHTA, CDR2 FQGNSA. CDR3 residues: CASSRISGTGLNYEQYF. CDR3 DNA: TGTGCCAGCAGCCGGATTAGTGGGACAGGCCTAAACTACGAGCAGTACTTC.

The chain couples TRBV11-3 to TRBJ2-1, with 10 bases that match TRBD2. V gave up 0 bases and J gave up 4 bases; unmatched junction bases: 9. From germline, CDR1 is SGHNT and CDR2 YENEEA. CDR3 length: 18 amino acids. CDR3 nucleotides: TGTGCCAGCAGCTTAGATAAAATGGGGACTAGCGTATACAATGAGCAGTTCTTC. Its translation: CASSLDKMGTSVYNEQFF.

The rearrangement uses TRBV12-5 and TRBJ2-1; 8 positions agree with TRBD2. The CDR3 contains 18 residues. J lost 0 bases, V lost 0 bases, and 7 bases had no gene match. The germline V gene has CDR1 LGHNT and CDR2 FRNRAP. The CDR3 protein is CASGLVKGLGYSYNEQFF. The CDR3 DNA reads as TGTGCTAGTGGTTTGGTAAAGGGACTAGGGTACTCCTACAATGAGCAGTTCTTC.

The V call is TRBV25-1, the J call TRBJ2-1; 7 nucleotides line up with TRBD1. Germline assignment: CDR1 MGHDK and CDR2 SYGVNS. Unmatched junction bases numbered 4, after V lost 5 bases and J lost 6 bases. The CDR3 is made up of 13 amino acids. CDR3 in DNA: TGTGCCAGCAGTCAGGGACAGACCAATGAGCAGTTCTTC. Protein product: CASSQGQTNEQFF.

Points on this clone: This specimen includes other DNA sequences encoding the same CDR3. The chain uses TRBV14 and TRBJ2-7; TRBD1 matches at 10 bases. Unmatched junction bases numbered 3, after V lost 4 bases and J lost 0 bases. The CDR3 runs 15 residues. CDR1 is SGHDN and CDR2 is FVKESK in the germline V gene. CDR3 region: CASSPRDRGSYEQYF. In nucleotides, the CDR3 is TGTGCCAGCAGCCCTCGGGACAGGGGCTCCTACGAGCAGTACTTC. Full variable domain (rest looked up from reference TRBV14 and TRBJ2-7): EAGVTQFPSHSVIEKGQTVTLRCDPISGHDNLYWYRRVMGKEIKFLLHFVKESKQDESGMPNNRFLAERTGGTYSTLKVQPAELEDSGVYFCASSPRDRGSYEQYFGPGTRLTVT.